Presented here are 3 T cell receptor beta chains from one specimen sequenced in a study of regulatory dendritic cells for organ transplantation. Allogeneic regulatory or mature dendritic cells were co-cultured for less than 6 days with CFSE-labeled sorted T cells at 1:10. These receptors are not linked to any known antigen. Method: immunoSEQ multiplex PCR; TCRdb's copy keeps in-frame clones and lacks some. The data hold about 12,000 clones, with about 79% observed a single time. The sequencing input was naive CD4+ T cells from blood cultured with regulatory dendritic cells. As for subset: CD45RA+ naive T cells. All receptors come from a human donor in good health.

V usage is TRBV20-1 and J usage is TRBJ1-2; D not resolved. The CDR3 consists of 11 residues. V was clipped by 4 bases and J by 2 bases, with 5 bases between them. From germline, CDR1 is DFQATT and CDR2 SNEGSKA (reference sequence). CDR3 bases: TGCAGTGCTACACAGAACTATGGCTACACCTTC. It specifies CSATQNYGYTF.

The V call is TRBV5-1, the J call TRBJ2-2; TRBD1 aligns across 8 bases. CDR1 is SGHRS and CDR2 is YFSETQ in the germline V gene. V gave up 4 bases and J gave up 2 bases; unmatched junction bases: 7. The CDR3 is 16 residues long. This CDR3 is CASSARTGSNTGELFF. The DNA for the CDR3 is TGCGCCAGCAGCGCCCGGACAGGGAGTAACACCGGGGAGCTGTTTTTT.

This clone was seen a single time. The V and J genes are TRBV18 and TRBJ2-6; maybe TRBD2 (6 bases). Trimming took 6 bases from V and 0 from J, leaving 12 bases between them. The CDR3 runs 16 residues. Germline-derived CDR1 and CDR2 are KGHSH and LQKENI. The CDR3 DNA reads TGTGCCAGCTCCCCCTCGGGAGCCTCTGGGGCCAACGTCCTGACTTTC. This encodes CASSPSGASGANVLTF. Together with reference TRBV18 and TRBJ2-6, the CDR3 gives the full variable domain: NAGVMQNPRHLVRRRGQEARLRCSPMKGHSHVYWYRQLPEEGLKFMVYLQKENIIDESGMPKERFSAEFPKEGPSILRIQQVVRGDSAAYFCASSPSGASGANVLTFGAGSRLTVL.